The entry below describes one TCR beta chain. This entry is derived from a study of blood T cells in healthy people across ages. Next came a second PCR, run for about 6 to 12 cycles, which used a sample-barcoded 5' primer along with a J-beta primer mix. TCRdb itself ran the 5' RACE reads through MiXCR, one entry per CDR3 protein. Altogether 980,000 or so distinct CDR3 sequences are present, approximately 49% being singletons, with the ten largest covering around an eighth. The CDR3 sequence is 16 residues long. Trimming at V came to 3 bases and at J to 0 bases, leaving 4 bases not matched to a gene. CDR1 LNHDA and CDR2 SQIVND come from the germline V gene (reference sequence).

The sequence was collected from a man aged 30 to 45 in good health. The chain has TRBV19 and TRBJ2-1; TRBD1 matches at 8 bases. The material sequenced was blood. The CDR3 DNA reads as TGTGCCAGTAGTATCCGACAGGGGCGCTCCTACAATGAGCAGTTCTTC. Amino acid sequence: CASSIRQGRSYNEQFF.